This TCR beta chain stems from a study of T cell responses to AZD1222 COVID-19 vaccine. Regarding the study as a whole: Spike was spanned by vaccine-associated CD4 TCRs, with dominance at 160-218 and 743-854. Just a handful of AZD1222 recipients were seropositive at baseline. A mostly white British donor set with more females was recruited, and clonal diversity was possibly underestimated.

A note on this clone: No antigen is known for it.

Trimming removed 1 base at V and 8 bases at J, with 17 bases between. The CDR3 extends over 15 amino acids. Looked up from germline, CDR1 is SNHLY and CDR2 is FYNNEI. Sequenced by immunoSEQ multiplex PCR; TCRdb stores in-frame clones only, minus some. This table has about 180,000 clones, just under 95% appearing once. The sample was peripheral blood, taken 28 days after the second dose of the MenACWY control vaccine. This chain uses TRBV2 with TRBJ1-2; D is perhaps TRBD1 (5 bases). The receptor's source is an adult who received the MenACWY meningococcal vaccine as a control. The CDR3 DNA is TGTGCCAGCAGTGAAGTGGGACGGGCTTATGGGGGCTACACCTTC. This translates into CASSEVGRAYGGYTF.